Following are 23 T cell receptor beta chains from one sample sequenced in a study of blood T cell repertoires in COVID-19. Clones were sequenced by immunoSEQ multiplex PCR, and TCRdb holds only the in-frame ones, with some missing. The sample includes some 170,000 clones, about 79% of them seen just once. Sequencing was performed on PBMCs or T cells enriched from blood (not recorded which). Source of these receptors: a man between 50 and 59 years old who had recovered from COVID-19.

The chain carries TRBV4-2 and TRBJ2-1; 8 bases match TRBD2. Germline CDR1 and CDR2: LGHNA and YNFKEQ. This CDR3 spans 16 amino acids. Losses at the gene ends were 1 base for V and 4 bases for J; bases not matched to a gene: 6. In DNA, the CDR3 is TGTGCCAGCAGCCAAGTGGGAGCGGGGGAGTACAATGAGCAGTTCTTC. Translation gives CASSQVGAGEYNEQFF.

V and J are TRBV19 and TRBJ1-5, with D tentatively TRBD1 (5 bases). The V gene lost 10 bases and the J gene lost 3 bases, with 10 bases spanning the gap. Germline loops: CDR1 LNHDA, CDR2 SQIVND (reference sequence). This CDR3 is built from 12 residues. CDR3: CATWTYNQPQHF. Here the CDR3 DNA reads TGTGCCACCTGGACATACAATCAGCCCCAGCATTTT. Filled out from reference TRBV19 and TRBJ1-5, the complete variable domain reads DGGITQSPKYLFRKEGQNVTLSCEQNLNHDAMYWYRQDPGQGLRLIYYSQIVNDFQKGDIAEGYSVSREKKESFPLTVTSAQKNPTAFYLCATWTYNQPQHFGDGTRLSIL.

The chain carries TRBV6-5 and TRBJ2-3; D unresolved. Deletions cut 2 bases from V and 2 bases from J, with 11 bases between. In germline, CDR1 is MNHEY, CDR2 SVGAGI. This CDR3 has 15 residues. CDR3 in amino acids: CASSYNGEYTDTQYF. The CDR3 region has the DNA TGTGCCAGCAGTTACAACGGAGAGTACACAGATACGCAGTATTTT.

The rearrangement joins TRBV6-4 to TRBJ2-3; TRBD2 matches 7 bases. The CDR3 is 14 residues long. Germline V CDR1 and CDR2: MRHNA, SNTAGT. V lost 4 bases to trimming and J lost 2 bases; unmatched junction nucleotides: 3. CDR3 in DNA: TGTGCCAGCAGTGGCGGGGGACCCACAGATACGCAGTATTTT. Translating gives CASSGGGPTDTQYF.

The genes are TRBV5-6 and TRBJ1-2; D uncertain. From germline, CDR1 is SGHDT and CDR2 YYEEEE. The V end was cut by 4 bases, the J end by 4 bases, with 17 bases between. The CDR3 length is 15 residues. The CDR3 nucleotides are TGTGCCAGCAGCCGACCAAACTTCGAGGTCTATGGCTACACCTTC. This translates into CASSRPNFEVYGYTF.

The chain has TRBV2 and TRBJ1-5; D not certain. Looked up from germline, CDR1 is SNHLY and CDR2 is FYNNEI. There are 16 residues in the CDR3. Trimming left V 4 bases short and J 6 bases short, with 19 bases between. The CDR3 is CASSGPSSESFQPQHF. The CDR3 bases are TGTGCCAGCAGTGGGCCAAGCAGCGAATCCTTTCAGCCCCAGCATTTT.

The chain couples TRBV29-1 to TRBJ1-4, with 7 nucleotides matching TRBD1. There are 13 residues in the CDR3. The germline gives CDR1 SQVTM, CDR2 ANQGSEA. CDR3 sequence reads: CGTGTATNEKLFF. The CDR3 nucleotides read TGCGGAACCGGGACAGCAACTAATGAAAAACTGTTTTTT.

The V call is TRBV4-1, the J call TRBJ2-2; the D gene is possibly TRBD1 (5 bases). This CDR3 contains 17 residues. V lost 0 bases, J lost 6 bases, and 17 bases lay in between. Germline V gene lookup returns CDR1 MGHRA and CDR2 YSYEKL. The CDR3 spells CASSQDRSRGLSGELFF. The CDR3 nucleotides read TGCGCCAGCAGCCAAGATCGTAGTAGGGGATTGTCCGGGGAGCTGTTTTTT.

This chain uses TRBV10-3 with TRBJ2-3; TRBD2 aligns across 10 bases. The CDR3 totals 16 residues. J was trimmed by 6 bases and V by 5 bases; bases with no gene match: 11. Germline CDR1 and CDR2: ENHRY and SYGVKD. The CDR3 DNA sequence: TGTGCCATCAGTACGGGGACTAGCGTAACTTGGGATACGCAGTATTTT. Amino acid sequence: CAISTGTSVTWDTQYF.

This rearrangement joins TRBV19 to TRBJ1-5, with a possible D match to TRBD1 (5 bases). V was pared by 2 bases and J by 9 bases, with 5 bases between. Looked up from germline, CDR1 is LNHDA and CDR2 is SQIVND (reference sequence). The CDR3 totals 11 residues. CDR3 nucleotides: TGTGCCAGTAGTATAACAGGGCCCCAGCATTTT. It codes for CASSITGPQHF.

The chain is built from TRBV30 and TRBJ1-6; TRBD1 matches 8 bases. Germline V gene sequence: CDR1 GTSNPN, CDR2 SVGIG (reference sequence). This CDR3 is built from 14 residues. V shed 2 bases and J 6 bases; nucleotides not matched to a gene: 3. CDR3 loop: CAWSWTGSNSPLHF. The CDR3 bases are TGTGCCTGGAGTTGGACAGGGTCTAATTCACCCCTCCACTTT.

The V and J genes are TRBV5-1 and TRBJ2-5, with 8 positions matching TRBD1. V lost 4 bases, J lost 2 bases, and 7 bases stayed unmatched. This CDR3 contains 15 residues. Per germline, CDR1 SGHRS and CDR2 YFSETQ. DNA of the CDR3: TGCGCCAGCAGCCTCGCTACAGGGGGTCAAGAGACCCAGTACTTC. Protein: CASSLATGGQETQYF.

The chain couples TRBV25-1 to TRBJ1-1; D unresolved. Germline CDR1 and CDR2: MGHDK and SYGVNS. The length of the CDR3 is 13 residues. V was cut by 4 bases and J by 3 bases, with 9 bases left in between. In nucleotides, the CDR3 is TGTGCCAGCAGTGGAGGTGGGTACACTGAAGCTTTCTTT. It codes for CASSGGGYTEAFF.

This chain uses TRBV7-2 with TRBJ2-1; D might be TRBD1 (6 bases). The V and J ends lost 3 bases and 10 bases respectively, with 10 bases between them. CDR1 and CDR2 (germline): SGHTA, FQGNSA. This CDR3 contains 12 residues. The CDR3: CASSLLGTEQFF. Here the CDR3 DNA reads TGTGCCAGCAGCTTGTTAGGGACAGAGCAGTTCTTC.

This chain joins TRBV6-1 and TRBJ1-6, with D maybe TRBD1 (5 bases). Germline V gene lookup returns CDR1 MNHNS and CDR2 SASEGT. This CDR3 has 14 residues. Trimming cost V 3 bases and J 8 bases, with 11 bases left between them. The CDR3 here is CASSEWGVDSPLHF. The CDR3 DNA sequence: TGTGCCAGCAGTGAGTGGGGGGTCGATTCACCCCTCCACTTT.

CDR3 amino acids: CASSSLGQGPTYEQYF. The CDR3 bases are TGTGCCAGCAGTTCTCTCGGACAGGGGCCTACCTACGAGCAGTACTTC. The chain couples TRBV2 to TRBJ2-7; 9 positions agree with TRBD1. CDR1 and CDR2 from the germline V gene are SNHLY and FYNNEI. The CDR3 has 16 amino acids. Trimming cost V 5 bases and J 2 bases; bases outside gene matches: 10.

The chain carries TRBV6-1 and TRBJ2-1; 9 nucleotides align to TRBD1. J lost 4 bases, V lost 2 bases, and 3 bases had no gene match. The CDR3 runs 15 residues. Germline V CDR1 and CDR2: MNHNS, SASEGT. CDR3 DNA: TGTGCCAGCAGTGAACACAGGGGGCTGTACAATGAGCAGTTCTTC. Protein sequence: CASSEHRGLYNEQFF.

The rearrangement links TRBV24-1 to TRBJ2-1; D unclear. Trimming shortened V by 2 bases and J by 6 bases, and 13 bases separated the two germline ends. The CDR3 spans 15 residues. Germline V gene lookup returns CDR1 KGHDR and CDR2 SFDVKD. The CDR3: CATSDSPGFLNEQFF. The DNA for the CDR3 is TGTGCCACCAGTGATTCCCCCGGTTTTCTCAATGAGCAGTTCTTC.

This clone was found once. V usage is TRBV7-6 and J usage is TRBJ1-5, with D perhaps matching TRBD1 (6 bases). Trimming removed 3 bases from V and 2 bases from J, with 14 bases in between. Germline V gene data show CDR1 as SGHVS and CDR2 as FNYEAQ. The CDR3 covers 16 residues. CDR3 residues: CASSFGGRGGNQPQHF. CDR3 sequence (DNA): TGTGCCAGCAGCTTCGGAGGCAGGGGCGGCAATCAGCCCCAGCATTTT.

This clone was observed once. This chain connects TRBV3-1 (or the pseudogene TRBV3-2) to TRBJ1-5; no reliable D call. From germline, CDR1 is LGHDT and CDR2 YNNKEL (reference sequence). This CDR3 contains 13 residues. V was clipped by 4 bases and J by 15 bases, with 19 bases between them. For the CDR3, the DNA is TGTGCCAGCAGCCCGGGGTACCCCATTAATTTGCATTTT. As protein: CASSPGYPINLHF.

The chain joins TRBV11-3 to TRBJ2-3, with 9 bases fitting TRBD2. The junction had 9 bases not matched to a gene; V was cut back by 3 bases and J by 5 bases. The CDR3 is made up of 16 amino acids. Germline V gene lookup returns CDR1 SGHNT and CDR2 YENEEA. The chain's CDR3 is CASSFGAGGPQDTQYF. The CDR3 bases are TGTGCCAGCAGCTTCGGGGCGGGGGGGCCTCAAGATACGCAGTATTTT.

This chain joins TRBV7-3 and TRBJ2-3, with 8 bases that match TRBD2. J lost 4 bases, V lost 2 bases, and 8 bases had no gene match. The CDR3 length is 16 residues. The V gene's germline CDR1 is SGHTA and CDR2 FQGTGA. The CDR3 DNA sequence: TGTGCCAGCAGCTTATACGGGGGGGCAGTTTCAGATACGCAGTATTTT. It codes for CASSLYGGAVSDTQYF.

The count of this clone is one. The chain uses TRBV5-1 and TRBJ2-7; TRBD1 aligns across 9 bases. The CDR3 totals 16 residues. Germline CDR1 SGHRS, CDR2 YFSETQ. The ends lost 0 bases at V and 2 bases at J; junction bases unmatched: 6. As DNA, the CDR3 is TGCGCCAGCAGCTTGGTTTATGGGACAGGGACCTACGAGCAGTACTTC. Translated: CASSLVYGTGTYEQYF.